This TCR beta chain is from a study of regulatory T cells in long-lasting Graves disease. Study overall: Positive TSH receptor antibodies alongside over 5 years of antithyroid drugs were what marked Graves' disease as persistent. Study results and limitations: Persistent patients shared more public clonotypes (approximately 2,700) than newly diagnosed patients (about 970). It was in persistent disease that TRBV28, TRBJ1-2 and TRBJ2-5 were favored.

Assembly of TCR beta libraries relied on iRepertoire HTBI primers together with Arm-PCR of CDR3 regions. Under the authors' procedure: In the combined samples, roughly 62 TRBV and 14 to 15 TRBJ segments were identified. TCRdb ran MiXCR on the multiplex PCR reads and lists one entry per CDR3 protein. Here the V and J calls rest on TCRdb's processing, not on the authors' analysis. This table holds roughly 450,000 distinct CDR3 sequences, 23% found once. Points on this clonotype: The antigen remains unidentified.

The CDR3 loop spans 15 amino acids. The germline V gene encodes CDR1 LNHDA and CDR2 SQIVND (reference sequence). Time point in this sample: persistent/refractory GD, antithyroid drugs over 5 years with positive TRAb. There was RNA extracted from PBMCs, and the TCR library was made from it. The TCR originated in a female donor with Graves disease. The sequences come from peripheral blood mononuclear cells (PBMCs), collected when the disease was refractory, from a patient treated with antithyroid drugs. The V call is TRBV19, the J call TRBJ2-4, with a weak D call TRBD2 (5 bases). The J call may be wrong; the DNA end is better matched by TRBJ2-5. The DNA of the CDR3 is TGTGCCAGTAGCGGGAAGGACGGTTGGTTAGAGACCCAGTACTTC. Amino acids: CASSGKDGWLETQYF.